Below are 11 T cell receptor beta chains sequenced from a single sample in a study of OX40 agonist ivuxolimab in advanced cancers. Some clones are missing from TCRdb's copy, which holds only in-frame ones; the method was immunoSEQ multiplex PCR. The table has 46,000 or so clones, around 87% seen once; the top ten hold approximately 11%. Sequenced material: CD4+ or CD8+ T cells sorted from blood, taken in a trial of the OX40 agonist ivuxolimab. These receptors came from an adult with an advanced solid tumor such as melanoma, head and neck, liver or kidney cancer.

The chain employs TRBV11-2 and TRBJ2-7; weak D call: TRBD2 (6 bases). Between the trimmed V and J ends, which lost 5 bases and 8 bases, there was a span of 7 bases. The CDR3 runs 10 residues. CDR1 is SGHAT and CDR2 is FQNNGV in the germline V gene. The CDR3 nucleotides read TGTGCCAGCAGCGCGGGAAAGCAGTACTTC. Its translation: CASSAGKQYF.

This chain uses TRBV14 with TRBJ2-2; D is undetermined. The germline V gene encodes CDR1 SGHDN and CDR2 FVKESK. The CDR3 is made up of 13 amino acids. The V gene lost 6 bases and the J gene lost 3 bases, with 8 bases spanning the gap. CDR3 sequence: CASRVDYTGELFF. CDR3 nucleotide sequence: TGTGCCAGCAGGGTAGACTACACCGGGGAGCTGTTTTTT. The complete variable domain, with remaining parts taken from reference TRBV14 and TRBJ2-2, reads EAGVTQFPSHSVIEKGQTVTLRCDPISGHDNLYWYRRVMGKEIKFLLHFVKESKQDESGMPNNRFLAERTGGTYSTLKVQPAELEDSGVYFCASRVDYTGELFFGEGSRLTVL.

The V call is TRBV7-9, the J call TRBJ1-1; TRBD1 might be the D (5 bases). The V end lost 5 bases, the J end lost 4 bases, and 20 bases lay between the germline ends. Germline values: CDR1 SEHNR, CDR2 FQNEAQ (reference sequence). This CDR3 is 16 amino acids long. CDR3 sequence (DNA): TGTGCCAGCAGCCCTTGGGGGGGGGAGACGGGCACTGAAGCTTTCTTT. Its protein is CASSPWGGETGTEAFF.

The J gene is TRBJ1-5, the V gene TRBV27; 11 bases agree with TRBD1. Germline assignment: CDR1 MNHEY and CDR2 SMNVEV (reference sequence). With 6 bases clipped from V and 11 bases from J, the junction kept 15 bases outside the gene matches. The CDR3 length is 16 residues. The CDR3 is CASSRVSGTGGRAQHF. Written as DNA, the CDR3 is TGTGCCAGCAGCAGAGTCTCCGGGACAGGGGGGCGGGCCCAGCATTTT.

This clone appeared a single time. The genes are TRBV5-6 and TRBJ2-3, with TRBD1 as a possible D gene (7 bases). Trimming removed 4 bases from V and 2 bases from J, with 11 bases in between. CDR1 is SGHDT and CDR2 is YYEEEE in the germline V gene. The length of the CDR3 is 14 residues. The CDR3 sequence is CASSRGTATDTQYF. The CDR3 DNA reads TGTGCCAGCAGCCGCGGGACAGCCACAGATACGCAGTATTTT.

The V call is TRBV18, the J call TRBJ2-5, with 13 bases identical to TRBD2. Germline CDR1 and CDR2: KGHSH and LQKENI. There are 16 residues in the CDR3. V gave up 4 bases and J gave up 3 bases; unmatched junction bases: 5. The CDR3 coding sequence is TGTGCCAGCTCACGCATGGGGACTAGCGGGGAAGAGACCCAGTACTTC. Translated, it gives CASSRMGTSGEETQYF.

The rearrangement links TRBV28 to TRBJ2-7; a possible D gene is TRBD2 (6 bases). V lost 1 base and J 5 bases, leaving 12 bases between the germline ends. The CDR3 consists of 14 residues. The V gene's germline CDR1 is MDHEN and CDR2 SYDVKM. The CDR3 region has the DNA TGTGCCAGCAGTTTATCTTCAGGGAGGCACGAGCAGTACTTC. It encodes CASSLSSGRHEQYF.

The rearrangement links TRBV28 to TRBJ2-3, with D maybe TRBD1 (6 bases). This CDR3 comprises 15 residues. CDR1 is MDHEN and CDR2 is SYDVKM in the germline V gene. With 5 bases removed from V and 0 bases from J, the gap between germline ends came to 12 bases. The CDR3: CASSLRTASTDTQYF. The DNA for the CDR3 is TGTGCCAGCAGTCTCCGGACAGCTAGCACAGATACGCAGTATTTT.

The chain employs TRBV30 and TRBJ1-2; 9 bases align to TRBD1. Germline V gene lookup returns CDR1 GTSNPN and CDR2 SVGIG (reference sequence). This CDR3 comprises 14 residues. The J segment lost 6 bases and the V segment lost 1 base, leaving 6 bases of the junction unmatched. CDR3: CAWSGGTGGDGYTF. The CDR3 DNA reads TGTGCCTGGAGTGGCGGAACAGGGGGCGATGGCTACACCTTC. The complete variable domain, with remaining parts taken from reference TRBV30 and TRBJ1-2, reads SQTIHQWPATLVQPVGSPLSLECTVEGTSNPNLYWYRQAAGRGLQLLFYSVGIGQISSEVPQNLSASRPQDRQFILSSKKLLLSDSGFYLCAWSGGTGGDGYTFGSGTRLTVV.

This clone came up once. The sample contains more than one DNA sequence encoding this CDR3. The V and J genes are TRBV11-2 and TRBJ2-4, with a possible D match to TRBD2 (6 bases). Germline lookup yields CDR1 SGHAT and CDR2 FQNNGV. There are 17 residues in the CDR3. V dropped 4 bases and J dropped 0 bases, with 16 bases sitting between them. CDR3 nucleotides: TGTGCCAGCAGCTCGCGCGATAGCGGCCTAGCCAAAAACATTCAGTACTTC. Amino acids: CASSSRDSGLAKNIQYF.

In the case of this clone: Distinct nucleotide sequences in the sample also encode this CDR3. The chain links TRBV7-9 to TRBJ1-1; TRBD1 aligns across 8 bases. Per germline, CDR1 SEHNR and CDR2 FQNEAQ (reference sequence). The CDR3 length is 14 residues. The junction had 1 base not matched to a gene; V was cut back by 3 bases and J by 1 base. The CDR3 bases are TGTGCCAGCAGCTTCGGACAGGGGAACACTGAAGCTTTCTTT. Translated, it gives CASSFGQGNTEAFF.